This T cell receptor beta chain was sequenced for a study of identical twins (dated by TCRdb to 2016 to 2017). About the full investigation: To test whether fetal clonotypes persist, this study deep-sequenced TCR alpha and beta repertoires from monozygotic twins, from unrelated adults of various ages, and from cord blood. To rule out contamination, the twin experiments were replicated at different times with different library preparation protocols.

The CDR3 holds 15 amino acids from the cysteine to the phenylalanine. The DNA shown is the 45-base CDR3, in frame from base 1. Trimming takes 1 base off V and 3 bases off J; junction bases not matched to a gene: 5. CDR1 and CDR2, per the germline V gene, are SGHRS and YFSETQ. This clonotype was picked up a small number of times. The antigen this receptor binds is unknown. No base quality values were provided; no much bigger clone lies one nucleotide off. The library came from 5' RACE. Sequencing was performed on an Illumina HiSeq 2000. Template switching introduced a universal primer binding site; the final cDNA contained a unique molecular identifier, enabling accurate counting of TCR cDNA molecules. Specific primers in the conserved constant-segment region were used to synthesize first-strand cDNA for TCR alpha and beta chains. To control for contamination, every cDNA library was double barcoded, receiving both a SMART-Mk sample barcode and Illumina barcodes. TruSeq adapter sequences along with Illumina sample barcodes were introduced in two successive PCR steps. The TCR alpha and beta cDNA libraries were sequenced on the Illumina HiSeq platform using custom primers. Per the original workflow: MiGEC processed the raw reads to extract unique molecular identifiers, while MiXCR was used to determine the CDR3 positions. Recombination models were inferred per individual with the repgenHMM and IGoR tools using an EM algorithm. The analysis of shared clonotypes was done with the tcR package in R, with sharing normalized by the product of cloneset sizes. To study raw recombination free of thymic and clonal selection effects, out-of-frame nonproductive sequences were analyzed. TCRdb trimmed public reads at Q25 via fastp, called clones via MiXCR and kept in-frame beta chains. Identical CDR3 protein sequences are pooled into one entry, listed with their most common genes and DNA. It is TCRdb's table, rather than the study itself, that gives the V and J calls and clone size. In this sample the table shows 550,000 to 700,000 distinct CDR3 sequences, over 20% of which occur a single time. The biggest ten clones account for 4% to 4.5% of the sample.

Paper-wide results and their limitations: Compared with coincidental sharing between unrelated individuals, out-of-frame TCR alpha sequences shared between twins showed an excess of sequences with low generation probability. Because the same donors could not be followed over many years, conclusions were based on cross-sectional statistical analysis. Zero-insertion analyses could be partly confounded by invariant T cells such as MAIT and iNKT, although diverse VJ usage argued against such confounding for most clonotypes. Abundant cord blood beta clonotypes had fewer insertions, young adult naive repertoires showed a similar but weaker trend, and memory repertoires showed no such trend. In monozygotic twins, out-of-frame TCR alpha sharing was systematically underestimated by recombination models, although the models agreed with sharing between unrelated individuals. In beta out-of-frame sequences, excess twin sharing was weaker, because having fewer shared sequences lowered the signal-to-noise ratio.

Only healthy Caucasian donors were included. The twin cohort consisted of three pairs of female monozygotic twins, all aged about 18 to 29 years. RNA for TCR libraries was isolated from peripheral blood mononuclear cells. The sample was also linked to a second study, of T cells expressing NK-cell markers. The second investigation adds: Three sorted T-cell subsets (CD3+CD56+NKG2C+, CD3+CD56+NKG2C- and CD3+CD56-NKG2C+) from 8 or 9 donors had their TCR beta-chain repertoires profiled. Seven of the eight sequenced donors were HCMV-seropositive and one was HCMV-seronegative. To restrict sorting to alphabetaTCR-expressing T cells, an anti-gammadeltaTCR antibody was added in several experiments. In a handful of donors, the dominant CD3+CD56+NKG2C+ clonotypes were found to rank among the top 10 CD8+ clonotypes and to make up about 1.0-7.5% of CD8+ T cells. Those dominant clonotypes were again the most abundant among CD3+CD56-NKG2C+ cells in a handful of donors, at roughly 25-65%. Whether the expanded NKG2C-expressing T cell clones were specific for HCMV antigens remained unclear. All eight donors whose samples were sequenced were randomly selected healthy volunteers, three of them men and five women. HCMV-specific IgG was detected in serum with a commercial ELISA kit to determine HCMV serostatus. For several donors, bulk peripheral blood T-cell repertoires were also sequenced from unsorted PBMC. Reads were demultiplexed and grouped by UMI with MIGEC, and clonotypes were assembled and quantified with MiTCR. To remove erroneous sequences, TCR cDNA sequences were retained only when supported by two or more reads. Downstream repertoire analysis used the tcR package, and clonotypes were matched across fractions by CDR3 nucleotide sequence plus V segment. VDJmatch was used to annotate antigen specificity against VDJdb, with one amino acid substitution in CDR3 permitted.

Sequencing was done on a sample of PBMCs. The chain is made from TRBV5-1 and TRBJ2-7; TRBD1 aligns with 9 central bases. This TCR derives from a woman in her late teens or twenties in good health. The DNA sequence is given as TGCGCCAGCAGCTTGTTCTCGACAGGGGGCTACGAGCAGTACTTC. Its translation reads: CASSLFSTGGYEQYF.